The 20 T cell receptor beta chains in this list originate from one sample, sequenced in a study of cytomegalovirus exposure and HLA in healthy donors. The PCR was carried out with 60 Vbeta primers and 13 Jbeta primers. Sequenced by immunoSEQ multiplex PCR; TCRdb stores in-frame clones only, minus some. The table lists roughly 99,000 clones, roughly 70% of them singletons. Input material: PBMCs. These receptors all stem from a woman between 40 and 50 years old in good health and CMV-seropositive.

The chain combines TRBV6-5 with TRBJ2-1; TRBD2 matches at 9 bases. The V gene's germline CDR1 is MNHEY and CDR2 SVGAGI. V lost 2 bases to trimming and J lost 9 bases; unmatched junction nucleotides: 11. The CDR3 length is 16 residues. In DNA, the CDR3 is TGTGCCAGCAGTTACATCGCGGGGGGGCCAGCGAGTGAGCAGTTCTTC. It translates to CASSYIAGGPASEQFF.

As to this clone: The identical CDR3 is also encoded by other nucleotide sequences in the sample. CDR3 bases: TGTGCCAGCAGTAGGTCGGGGGTTTCGAACACCGGGGAGCTGTTTTTT. Encoded protein: CASSRSGVSNTGELFF. This chain uses TRBV7-3 with TRBJ2-2; D might be TRBD2 (6 bases). Per germline, CDR1 SGHTA and CDR2 FQGTGA. Between the trimmed V and J ends, which lost 6 bases and 0 bases, there was a span of 14 bases. CDR3 length: 16 amino acids.

The chain recombines TRBV30 with TRBJ1-1; D uncertain. This CDR3 is 14 amino acids long. The germline CDR1 and CDR2 sequences are GTSNPN and SVGIG (reference sequence). V lost 0 bases, J lost 3 bases, and 11 bases lay in between. The CDR3 DNA follows: TGTGCCTGGAGTGTAACAGTGTCATACACTGAAGCTTTCTTT. Residues: CAWSVTVSYTEAFF.

V and J are TRBV30 and TRBJ2-1, with 8 bases fitting TRBD2. Germline V gene lookup returns CDR1 GTSNPN and CDR2 SVGIG (reference sequence). CDR3 size: 14 residues. J was trimmed by 4 bases and V by 3 bases; bases with no gene match: 5. CDR3 sequence: CAWRIGGGYNEQFF. The CDR3 nucleotides are TGTGCCTGGAGAATCGGGGGGGGATACAATGAGCAGTTCTTC.

The rearrangement links TRBV7-3 to TRBJ1-1; D gene ambiguous. The CDR3 runs to 13 residues. The V end lost 5 bases, the J end lost 3 bases, and 10 bases lay between the germline ends. Germline values: CDR1 SGHTA, CDR2 FQGTGA. The CDR3 bases are TGTGCCAGCAGCGCTAACAGTTACACTGAAGCTTTCTTT. It encodes CASSANSYTEAFF.

The chain joins TRBV4-3 to TRBJ2-7, with TRBD2 as a possible D gene (5 bases). V lost 3 bases and J 2 bases, leaving 8 bases between the germline ends. The CDR3 consists of 13 residues. The V gene's germline CDR1 is LGHNA and CDR2 YSLEER. The CDR3 DNA is TGCGCCAGCAGCCATTCGAGGGCCTACGAGCAGTACTTC. Residues: CASSHSRAYEQYF.

The V call is TRBV25-1, the J call TRBJ1-4; TRBD1 agrees at 9 bases. J was trimmed by 8 bases and V by 3 bases; bases with no gene match: 10. Germline loops: CDR1 MGHDK, CDR2 SYGVNS. CDR3 length: 16 amino acids. The CDR3 protein is CASSDKTGGRREKLFF. The CDR3 DNA sequence: TGTGCCAGCAGTGACAAAACAGGGGGCCGGAGGGAAAAACTGTTTTTT.

The genes are TRBV29-1 and TRBJ1-6, with TRBD1 matching over 8 bases. V gave up 5 bases and J gave up 8 bases; unmatched junction bases: 5. Germline CDR1 reads SQVTM; CDR2 reads ANQGSEA. The CDR3 is made up of 13 amino acids. The CDR3 nucleotides read TGCAGCGTTCGGGACAGGAGCGATTCACCCCTCCACTTT. Translated: CSVRDRSDSPLHF.

The chain is built from TRBV9 and TRBJ1-1; D uncertain. The CDR3 is 15 amino acids. With 3 bases removed from V and 1 base from J, the gap between germline ends came to 13 bases. Germline V lookup: CDR1 SGDLS, CDR2 YYNGEE. CDR3 sequence reads: CASSAQVFSNTEAFF. The CDR3 coding sequence is TGTGCCAGCAGCGCGCAGGTCTTTTCGAACACTGAAGCTTTCTTT. Together with reference TRBV9 and TRBJ1-1, the CDR3 gives the full variable domain: DSGVTQTPKHLITATGQRVTLRCSPRSGDLSVYWYQQSLDQGLQFLIQYYNGEERAKGNILERFSAQQFPDLHSELNLSSLELGDSALYFCASSAQVFSNTEAFFGQGTRLTVV.

The chain joins TRBV4-1 to TRBJ2-1; unclear D gene. In germline, CDR1 is MGHRA, CDR2 YSYEKL. V lost 3 bases and J 4 bases, leaving 10 bases between the germline ends. The CDR3 consists of 14 residues. The CDR3 nucleotides are TGCGCCAGCAGCCAGCAGTCATCTTACAATGAGCAGTTCTTC. Translated: CASSQQSSYNEQFF.

The chain uses TRBV9 and TRBJ2-3, with 9 bases fitting TRBD2. Germline V gene lookup returns CDR1 SGDLS and CDR2 YYNGEE. V trimming: 3 bases; J trimming: 0 bases; junction bases outside the gene matches: 5. The CDR3 spans 16 residues. The CDR3 DNA reads as TGTGCCAGCAGCGCCCTAGCGGGGTCTAGCACAGATACGCAGTATTTT. Residues: CASSALAGSSTDTQYF. Full variable domain (rest looked up from reference TRBV9 and TRBJ2-3): DSGVTQTPKHLITATGQRVTLRCSPRSGDLSVYWYQQSLDQGLQFLIQYYNGEERAKGNILERFSAQQFPDLHSELNLSSLELGDSALYFCASSALAGSSTDTQYFGPGTRLTVL.

Only a few counts were recorded for this clone. This chain links TRBV29-1 with TRBJ2-5, with 8 bases aligning to TRBD2. V lost 3 bases and J lost 4; bases outside the gene matches: 7. Per the germline V gene, CDR1 is SQVTM and CDR2 is ANQGSEA. This CDR3 has 14 amino acids. Written as DNA, the CDR3 is TGCAGCGTTGATTCCCGGGGGGGCGGAGAGACCCAGTACTTC. Translation: CSVDSRGGGETQYF.

The chain has TRBV5-1 and TRBJ2-2, with D possibly matching TRBD2 (6 bases). The V end was cut by 3 bases, the J end by 1 base, with 13 bases between. CDR1 and CDR2 from the germline V gene are SGHRS and YFSETQ. This CDR3 is built from 16 residues. CDR3 coding DNA: TGCGCCAGCAGCTCTAATCAGGGACTGAACACCGGGGAGCTGTTTTTT. It codes for CASSSNQGLNTGELFF.

This chain uses TRBV7-3 with TRBJ1-1; TRBD1 agrees at 7 bases. CDR1 is SGHTA, CDR2 FQGTGA, per germline. The CDR3 has 14 residues. After removal of 5 bases from V and 0 bases from J, the junction contained 3 bases not matched to a gene. The CDR3 here is CASSPTGLNTEAFF. DNA of the CDR3: TGTGCCAGCAGCCCGACAGGGCTGAACACTGAAGCTTTCTTT.

CDR3 region: CASSGGLEQETQYF. CDR3 sequence (DNA): TGTGCCAGCAGTGGCGGACTAGAGCAAGAGACCCAGTACTTC. V and J are TRBV6-6 and TRBJ2-5; 7 bases align to TRBD2. This CDR3 has 14 residues. CDR1 MNHNY and CDR2 SVGAGI come from the germline V gene (reference sequence). The J segment lost 2 bases and the V segment lost 5 bases, leaving 5 bases of the junction unmatched.

The rearrangement links TRBV5-1 to TRBJ1-4; 8 nucleotides agree with TRBD1. V lost 3 bases and J lost 7; bases outside the gene matches: 5. The CDR3 length is 14 residues. Per the germline V gene, CDR1 is SGHRS and CDR2 is YFSETQ. In nucleotides, the CDR3 is TGCGCCAGCAGCTCCGGACAGGGAGGTGAAAAACTGTTTTTT. Translated: CASSSGQGGEKLFF.

This rearrangement joins TRBV6-5 to TRBJ2-2, with 11 positions matching TRBD2. Germline V gene lookup returns CDR1 MNHEY and CDR2 SVGAGI. The length of the CDR3 is 15 residues. V lost 6 bases and J lost 6; bases outside the gene matches: 6. The CDR3 is CASRPSGGRAGELFF. The CDR3, as DNA: TGTGCCAGCAGACCTAGCGGGGGGAGGGCCGGGGAGCTGTTTTTT.

This clone was counted once. The V call is TRBV5-1, the J call TRBJ1-5; D is undetermined. CDR3 size: 13 residues. The germline V gene has CDR1 SGHRS and CDR2 YFSETQ. Trimming removed 5 bases from V and 0 bases from J, with 6 bases in between. The CDR3 sequence is CASRATSNQPQHF. DNA of the CDR3: TGCGCCAGCAGGGCCACTAGCAATCAGCCCCAGCATTTT.

V gene TRBV30 combines with J gene TRBJ1-6; D is perhaps TRBD1 (6 bases). Trimming removed 4 bases at V and 0 bases at J, with 10 bases between. Germline V gene sequence: CDR1 GTSNPN, CDR2 SVGIG (reference sequence). The CDR3 sequence is 15 residues long. The CDR3 reads CAWKQGSSYNSPLHF. The CDR3 DNA is TGTGCCTGGAAACAGGGAAGCTCCTATAATTCACCCCTCCACTTT.

The genes are TRBV30 and TRBJ1-5; D gene ambiguous. Trimming pared 2 bases from V and 4 bases from J, leaving 6 bases between. The CDR3 has 12 residues. CDR1 and CDR2 (germline): GTSNPN, SVGIG (reference sequence). CDR3 coding DNA: TGTGCCTGGAGTAGAGGTAATCAGCCCCAGCATTTT. It codes for CAWSRGNQPQHF.